This T cell receptor (beta chain) was obtained from a study of T cells after yellow fever vaccination. The CDR3 spans 15 residues. V was clipped by 0 bases and J by 10 bases; unmatched bases: 7. The germline gives CDR1 SGDLS, CDR2 YYNGEE. One entry per CDR3 protein, called by TCRdb with MiXCR from the 5' RACE reads. The data show some 600,000 distinct CDR3 sequences, with about a sixth seen just once and 15% to 20% held by the top ten. This clonotype has more than one count but fewer than ten. The clonotype originates from a man between 18 and 35 years old who received the YFV17D yellow fever vaccine. This specimen was PBMCs, taken roughly 5 days after the first yellow fever vaccination. This chain uses TRBV9 with TRBJ1-6; 7 bases line up with TRBD1. CDR3 coding DNA: TGTGCCAGCAGCGTAGAGGGGACAGCGGGCTCACCCCTCCACTTT. Translation gives CASSVEGTAGSPLHF.